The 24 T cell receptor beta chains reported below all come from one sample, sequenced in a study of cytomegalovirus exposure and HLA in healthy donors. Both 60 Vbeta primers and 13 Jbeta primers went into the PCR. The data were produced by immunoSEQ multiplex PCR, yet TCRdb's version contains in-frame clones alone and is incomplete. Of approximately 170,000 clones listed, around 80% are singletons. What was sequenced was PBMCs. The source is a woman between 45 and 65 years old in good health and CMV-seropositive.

CDR3 sequence reads: CASSFSVRGGTYEQYF. The CDR3 DNA reads TGTGCCAGCAGCTTTAGCGTCCGCGGGGGGACCTACGAGCAGTACTTC. The genes are TRBV7-8 and TRBJ2-7; TRBD2 matches at 8 bases. This CDR3 has 16 residues. V shed 3 bases and J 2 bases; nucleotides not matched to a gene: 9. Per germline, CDR1 SGHVS and CDR2 FQNEAQ.

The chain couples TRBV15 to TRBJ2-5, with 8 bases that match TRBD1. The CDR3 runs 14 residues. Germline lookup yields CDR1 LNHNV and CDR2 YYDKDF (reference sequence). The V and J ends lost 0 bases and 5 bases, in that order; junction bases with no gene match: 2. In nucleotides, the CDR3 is TGTGCCACCAGCAGAGATCGACAGGGGGAGACCCAGTACTTC. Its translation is CATSRDRQGETQYF.

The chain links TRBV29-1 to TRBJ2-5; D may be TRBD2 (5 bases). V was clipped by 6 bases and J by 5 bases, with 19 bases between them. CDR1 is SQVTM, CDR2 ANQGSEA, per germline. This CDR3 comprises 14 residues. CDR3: CSVVTSSIGETQYF. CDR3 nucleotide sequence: TGCAGCGTAGTTACGTCTAGCATCGGGGAGACCCAGTACTTC. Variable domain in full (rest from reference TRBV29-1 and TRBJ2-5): SAVISQKPSRDICQRGTSLTIQCQVDSQVTMMFWYRQQPGQSLTLIATANQGSEATYESGFVIDKFPISRPNLTFSTLTVSNMSPEDSSIYLCSVVTSSIGETQYFGPGTRLLVL.

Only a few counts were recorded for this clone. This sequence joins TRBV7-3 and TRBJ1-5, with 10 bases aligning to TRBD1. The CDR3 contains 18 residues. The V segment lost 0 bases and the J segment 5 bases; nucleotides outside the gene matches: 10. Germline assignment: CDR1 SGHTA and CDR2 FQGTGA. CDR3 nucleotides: TGTGCCAGCAGCTTAACGTTGACATCCGGGACAGGGGATCAGCCCCAGCATTTT. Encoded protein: CASSLTLTSGTGDQPQHF.

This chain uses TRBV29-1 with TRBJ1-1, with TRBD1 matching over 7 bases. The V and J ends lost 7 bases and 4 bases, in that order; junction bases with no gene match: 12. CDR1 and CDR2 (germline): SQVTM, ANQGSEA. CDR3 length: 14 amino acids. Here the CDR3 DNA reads TGCAGCGCGGCATCGAACAGGGGAAGCACTGAAGCTTTCTTT. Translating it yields CSAASNRGSTEAFF.

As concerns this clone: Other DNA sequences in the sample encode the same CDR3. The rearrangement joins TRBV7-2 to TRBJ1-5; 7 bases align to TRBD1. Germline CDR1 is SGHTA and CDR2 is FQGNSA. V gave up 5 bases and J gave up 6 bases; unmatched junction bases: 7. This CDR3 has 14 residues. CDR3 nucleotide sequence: TGTGCCAGCAGCCCTGACAGGGTGGGTCAGCCCCAGCATTTT. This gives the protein CASSPDRVGQPQHF.

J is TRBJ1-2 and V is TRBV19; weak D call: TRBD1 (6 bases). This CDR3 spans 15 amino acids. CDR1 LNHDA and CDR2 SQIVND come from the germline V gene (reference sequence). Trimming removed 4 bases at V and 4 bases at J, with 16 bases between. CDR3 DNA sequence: TGTGCCAGTAGTACTAAACAGGGAATTGTCTATGGCTACACCTTC. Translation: CASSTKQGIVYGYTF.

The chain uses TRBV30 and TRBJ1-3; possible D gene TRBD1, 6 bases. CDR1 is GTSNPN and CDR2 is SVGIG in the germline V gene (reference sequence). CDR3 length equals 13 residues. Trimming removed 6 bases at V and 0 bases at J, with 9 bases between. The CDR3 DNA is TGTGCCTGTTCGACAGGCTCTGGAAACACCATATATTTT. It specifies CACSTGSGNTIYF.

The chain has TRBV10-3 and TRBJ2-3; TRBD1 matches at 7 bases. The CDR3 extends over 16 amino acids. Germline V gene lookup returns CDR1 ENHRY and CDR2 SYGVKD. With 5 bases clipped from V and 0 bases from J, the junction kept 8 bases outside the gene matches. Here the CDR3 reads CAISSDRVTSTDTQYF. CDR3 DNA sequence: TGTGCCATCAGTTCAGACAGGGTCACTAGCACAGATACGCAGTATTTT.

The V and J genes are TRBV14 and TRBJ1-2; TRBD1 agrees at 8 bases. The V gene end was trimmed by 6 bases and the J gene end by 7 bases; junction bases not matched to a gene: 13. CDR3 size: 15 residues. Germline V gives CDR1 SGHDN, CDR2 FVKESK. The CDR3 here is CASSPAADRVGGYTF. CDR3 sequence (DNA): TGTGCCAGCAGTCCTGCCGCGGACAGGGTGGGTGGCTACACCTTC.

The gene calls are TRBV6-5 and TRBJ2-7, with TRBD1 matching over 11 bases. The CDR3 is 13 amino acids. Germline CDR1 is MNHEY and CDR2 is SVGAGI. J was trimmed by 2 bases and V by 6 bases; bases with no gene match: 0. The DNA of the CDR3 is TGTGCCAGCAGGGGACAGGGGGCCTACGAGCAGTACTTC. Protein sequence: CASRGQGAYEQYF.

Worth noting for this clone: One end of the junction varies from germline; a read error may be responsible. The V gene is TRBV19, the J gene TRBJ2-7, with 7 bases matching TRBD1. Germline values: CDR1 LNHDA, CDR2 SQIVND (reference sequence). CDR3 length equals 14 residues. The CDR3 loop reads CASSAQYVGQATVF. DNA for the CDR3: TGTGCCAGTAGTGCCCAGTACGTCGGACAGGCCACTGTCTTC.

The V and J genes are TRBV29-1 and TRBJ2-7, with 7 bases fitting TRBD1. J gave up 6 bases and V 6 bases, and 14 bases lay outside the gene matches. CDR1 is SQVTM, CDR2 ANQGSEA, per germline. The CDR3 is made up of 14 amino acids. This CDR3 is CSVQTGAATSEQYF. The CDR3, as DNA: TGCAGCGTACAAACAGGGGCCGCTACTTCCGAGCAGTACTTC.

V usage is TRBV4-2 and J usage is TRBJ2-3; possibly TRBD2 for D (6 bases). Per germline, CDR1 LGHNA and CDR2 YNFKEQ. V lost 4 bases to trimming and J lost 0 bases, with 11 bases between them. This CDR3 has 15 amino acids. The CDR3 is CASSPAGSSTDTQYF. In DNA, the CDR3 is TGTGCCAGCAGCCCGGCGGGGAGTAGCACAGATACGCAGTATTTT.

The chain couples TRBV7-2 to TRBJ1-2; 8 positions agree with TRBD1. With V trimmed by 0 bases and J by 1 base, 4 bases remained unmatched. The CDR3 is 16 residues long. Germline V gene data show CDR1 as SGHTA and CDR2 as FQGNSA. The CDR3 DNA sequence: TGTGCCAGCAGCTTAGCCTCTGGACAGGGTAACTATGGCTACACCTTC. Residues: CASSLASGQGNYGYTF.

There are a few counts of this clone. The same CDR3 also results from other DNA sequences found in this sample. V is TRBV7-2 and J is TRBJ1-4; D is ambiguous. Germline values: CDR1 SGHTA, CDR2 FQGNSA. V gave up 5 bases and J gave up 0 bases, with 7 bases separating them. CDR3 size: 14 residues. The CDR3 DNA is TGTGCCAGCAGCCCTATTGCAACTAATGAAAAACTGTTTTTT. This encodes CASSPIATNEKLFF. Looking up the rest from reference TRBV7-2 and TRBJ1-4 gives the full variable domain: GAGVSQSPSNKVTEKGKDVELRCDPISGHTALYWYRQSLGQGLEFLIYFQGNSAPDKSGLPSDRFSAERTGGSVSTLTIQRTQQEDSAVYLCASSPIATNEKLFFGSGTQLSVL.

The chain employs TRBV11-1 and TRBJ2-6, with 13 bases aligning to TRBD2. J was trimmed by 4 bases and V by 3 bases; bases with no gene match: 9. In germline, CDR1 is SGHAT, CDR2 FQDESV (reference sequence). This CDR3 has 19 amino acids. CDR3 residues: CASSFRTSGRSEGANVLTF. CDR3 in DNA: TGTGCCAGCAGCTTCCGGACTAGCGGGAGATCGGAAGGGGCCAACGTCCTGACTTTC. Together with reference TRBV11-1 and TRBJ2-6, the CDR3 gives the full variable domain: EAEVAQSPRYKITEKSQAVAFWCDPISGHATLYWYRQILGQGPELLVQFQDESVVDDSQLPKDRFSAERLKGVDSTLKIQPAELGDSAMYLCASSFRTSGRSEGANVLTFGAGSRLTVL.

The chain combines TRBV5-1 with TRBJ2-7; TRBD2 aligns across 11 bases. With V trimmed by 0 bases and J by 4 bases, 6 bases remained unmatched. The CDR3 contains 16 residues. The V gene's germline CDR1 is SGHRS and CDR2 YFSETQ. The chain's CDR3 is CASSLGTSGSRYEQYF. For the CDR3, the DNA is TGCGCCAGCAGCTTGGGAACTAGCGGGAGTAGGTACGAGCAGTACTTC.

The DNA of the CDR3 is TGTGCCATCAGTGGACCGACAGGGGGTAACTACGAGCAGTACTTC. The encoded protein is CAISGPTGGNYEQYF. The chain has TRBV10-3 and TRBJ2-7; 9 nucleotides match TRBD1. The length of the CDR3 is 15 residues. Trimming removed 4 bases from V and 3 bases from J; junction bases left unmatched: 7. CDR1 is ENHRY and CDR2 is SYGVKD in the germline V gene.

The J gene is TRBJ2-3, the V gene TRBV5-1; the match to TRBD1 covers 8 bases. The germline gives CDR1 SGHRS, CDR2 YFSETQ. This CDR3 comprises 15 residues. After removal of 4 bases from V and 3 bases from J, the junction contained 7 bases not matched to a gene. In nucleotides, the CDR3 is TGCGCCAGCAGCCCTGGACAGGGAAGAACAGATACGCAGTATTTT. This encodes CASSPGQGRTDTQYF.

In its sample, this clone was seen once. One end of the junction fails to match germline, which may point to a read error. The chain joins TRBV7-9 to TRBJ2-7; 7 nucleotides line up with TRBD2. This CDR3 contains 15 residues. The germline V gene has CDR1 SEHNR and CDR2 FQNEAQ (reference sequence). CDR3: CSSSLLAGELYEQYF. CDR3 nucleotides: TGTTCCAGCAGCTTACTCGCGGGGGAGCTCTACGAGCAGTACTTC.

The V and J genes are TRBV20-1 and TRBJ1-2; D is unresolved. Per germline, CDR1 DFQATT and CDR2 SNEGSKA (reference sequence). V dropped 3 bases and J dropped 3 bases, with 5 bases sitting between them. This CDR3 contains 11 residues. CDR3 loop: CSARADYGYTF. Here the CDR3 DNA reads TGCAGTGCTAGGGCCGACTATGGCTACACCTTC.

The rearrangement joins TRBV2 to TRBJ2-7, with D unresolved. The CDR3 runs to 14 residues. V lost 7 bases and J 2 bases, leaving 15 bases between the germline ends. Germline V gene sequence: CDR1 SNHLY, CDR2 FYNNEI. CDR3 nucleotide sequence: TGTGCCAGCACCCTAGTGCTTTCCCCCTACGAGCAGTACTTC. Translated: CASTLVLSPYEQYF.

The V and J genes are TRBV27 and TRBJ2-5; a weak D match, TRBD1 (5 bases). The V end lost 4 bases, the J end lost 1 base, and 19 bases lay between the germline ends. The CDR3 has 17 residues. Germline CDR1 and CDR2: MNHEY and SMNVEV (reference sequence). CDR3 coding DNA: TGTGCCAGCAGTTCTCTTTACTATTCAGGGATCCAAGAGACCCAGTACTTC. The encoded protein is CASSSLYYSGIQETQYF.